The 21 T cell receptor beta chains listed next were all sequenced from one sample in a study of cytomegalovirus exposure and HLA in healthy donors. The primer mix had 60 Vbeta and 13 Jbeta primers. The data were produced by immunoSEQ multiplex PCR, yet TCRdb's version contains in-frame clones alone and is incomplete. The data hold some 160,000 clones, with about 75% observed a single time. The sample consisted of PBMCs. The receptor source for this set is a woman aged 25 to 45 in good health and CMV-seronegative.

V gene TRBV6-1 combines with J gene TRBJ2-7; possibly TRBD1 for D (6 bases). The germline gives CDR1 MNHNS, CDR2 SASEGT. The V and J ends lost 7 bases and 0 bases respectively, with 13 bases between them. This CDR3 contains 14 residues. This CDR3 is CASTRGPSSYEQYF. CDR3 bases: TGTGCCAGCACCAGGGGCCCCTCCTCCTACGAGCAGTACTTC.

This chain uses TRBV27 with TRBJ1-3, with 8 bases matching TRBD1. The germline CDR1 and CDR2 sequences are MNHEY and SMNVEV (reference sequence). This CDR3 is 16 amino acids long. V shed 6 bases and J 0 bases; nucleotides not matched to a gene: 7. The CDR3 is CASRRTGRNSGNTIYF. CDR3 DNA sequence: TGTGCCAGCAGAAGGACAGGGAGAAACTCTGGAAACACCATATATTTT.

This clone was counted only a few times. The chain joins TRBV4-3 to TRBJ2-2, with 13 bases matching TRBD2. The V segment lost 2 bases and the J segment 4 bases; nucleotides outside the gene matches: 4. This CDR3 contains 17 residues. The germline CDR1 and CDR2 sequences are LGHNA and YSLEER. The CDR3 protein is CASSQTSGGAGTGELFF. CDR3 DNA: TGCGCCAGCAGCCAAACTAGCGGGGGGGCCGGCACCGGGGAGCTGTTTTTT.

The V and J genes are TRBV20-1 and TRBJ1-2, with D possibly matching TRBD1 (6 bases). The germline V gene encodes CDR1 DFQATT and CDR2 SNEGSKA (reference sequence). CDR3 length equals 11 residues. V was trimmed by 4 bases and J by 7 bases, leaving 10 bases between them. The CDR3 spells CSAKGGAGYTF. CDR3 DNA sequence: TGCAGTGCTAAAGGGGGTGCTGGCTACACCTTC.

The genes are TRBV9 and TRBJ2-5; TRBD1 is a possible D gene (5 bases). With 1 base removed from V and 0 bases from J, the gap between germline ends came to 10 bases. Germline V gene sequence: CDR1 SGDLS, CDR2 YYNGEE. This CDR3 has 15 amino acids. The CDR3 sequence is CASSVSQAYQETQYF. The CDR3 bases are TGTGCCAGCAGCGTATCACAGGCTTACCAAGAGACCCAGTACTTC.

This rearrangement joins TRBV6-5 to TRBJ1-1; 7 positions agree with TRBD1. This CDR3 spans 14 amino acids. Unmatched junction bases numbered 7, after V lost 2 bases and J lost 7 bases. The germline gives CDR1 MNHEY, CDR2 SVGAGI. The CDR3 reads CASSYITGANEAFF. CDR3 in DNA: TGTGCCAGCAGTTACATCACAGGGGCTAATGAAGCTTTCTTT.

The V and J genes are TRBV5-1 and TRBJ2-4; maybe TRBD1 (8 bases). The CDR3 totals 19 residues. CDR1 and CDR2 from the germline V gene are SGHRS and YFSETQ. V lost 4 bases to trimming and J lost 0 bases, with 23 bases between them. CDR3 DNA sequence: TGCGCCAGCAGCCATTTGGGGGATACAGGGGGGGGAGCCAAAAACATTCAGTACTTC. As protein: CASSHLGDTGGGAKNIQYF.

This rearrangement joins TRBV4-2 to TRBJ2-3; TRBD2 agrees at 12 bases. From germline, CDR1 is LGHNA and CDR2 YNFKEQ. This CDR3 is 17 amino acids long. The V gene end was trimmed by 2 bases and the J gene end by 5 bases; junction bases not matched to a gene: 8. The CDR3 sequence is CASSQSLAGGPRDTQYF. In nucleotides, the CDR3 is TGTGCCAGCAGCCAAAGCCTAGCGGGGGGGCCCAGAGATACGCAGTATTTT.

This CDR3 is CASSSVGTGYNEQFF. The CDR3, as DNA: TGCGCCAGCAGCTCCGTCGGGACAGGTTACAATGAGCAGTTCTTC. The chain links TRBV5-1 to TRBJ2-1, with TRBD1 matching 8 bases. The ends lost 3 bases at V and 4 bases at J; junction bases unmatched: 6. The length of the CDR3 is 15 residues. Germline values: CDR1 SGHRS, CDR2 YFSETQ.

The gene calls are TRBV4-2 and TRBJ1-2, with D possibly being TRBD1 (6 bases). The CDR3 length is 14 residues. The V end was cut by 0 bases, the J end by 6 bases, with 11 bases between. Germline-derived CDR1 and CDR2 are LGHNA and YNFKEQ. This CDR3 is CASSQETWGHGYTF. The CDR3 nucleotides read TGTGCCAGCAGCCAAGAAACGTGGGGGCATGGCTACACCTTC.

This clone appeared a single time. The chain has TRBV18 and TRBJ1-2; tentatively, D is TRBD1 (5 bases). From germline, CDR1 is KGHSH and CDR2 LQKENI. The germline V and J ends were trimmed by 5 bases and 1 base, with 20 bases remaining between them. This CDR3 is built from 17 residues. Written as DNA, the CDR3 is TGTGCCAGCTCAAGAGGCCAGGCGGGGGACTTTAACTATGGCTACACCTTC. As protein: CASSRGQAGDFNYGYTF.

The chain uses TRBV4-2 and TRBJ1-2, with 8 nucleotides matching TRBD1. The ends lost 4 bases at V and 7 bases at J; junction bases unmatched: 5. This CDR3 has 13 amino acids. Germline V CDR1 and CDR2: LGHNA, YNFKEQ. The CDR3 nucleotides are TGTGCCAGCAGCCCGGCAGGGGGCGGTGGCTACACCTTC. Translating gives CASSPAGGGGYTF.

V gene TRBV6-5 combines with J gene TRBJ2-5; D may be TRBD2 (6 bases). CDR3 length: 16 amino acids. Germline CDR1 reads MNHEY; CDR2 reads SVGAGI. Deletions cut 4 bases from V and 4 bases from J, with 19 bases between. Here the CDR3 DNA reads TGTGCCAGCAGTTTTTTTAGAGTGACTAGGGGAGAGACCCAGTACTTC. Translation gives CASSFFRVTRGETQYF.

As DNA, the CDR3 is TGTGCCAGCAGGAGTGGTTCAACTAATGAAAAACTGTTTTTT. Protein product: CASRSGSTNEKLFF. The gene calls are TRBV28 and TRBJ1-4; D ambiguous. This CDR3 spans 14 amino acids. Between the trimmed V and J ends, which lost 6 bases and 0 bases, there was a span of 8 bases. CDR1 is MDHEN, CDR2 SYDVKM, per germline.

This clone occurred once. The rearrangement links TRBV14 to TRBJ2-2; D gene unclear. The CDR3 is 14 amino acids. Germline lookup yields CDR1 SGHDN and CDR2 FVKESK. With 3 bases removed from V and 4 bases from J, the gap between germline ends came to 9 bases. The CDR3 here is CASSHRGSTGELFF. The CDR3 DNA follows: TGTGCCAGCAGCCATCGTGGTAGCACCGGGGAGCTGTTTTTT.

The chain combines TRBV9 with TRBJ2-3, with TRBD1 matching over 9 bases. Trimming cost V 4 bases and J 4 bases; bases outside gene matches: 16. Germline V gives CDR1 SGDLS, CDR2 YYNGEE. The CDR3 is 18 residues long. The CDR3 loop reads CASSPHGGDRVVSDTQYF. Here the CDR3 DNA reads TGTGCCAGCAGCCCCCATGGTGGGGACAGGGTTGTGTCAGATACGCAGTATTTT.

This sequence joins TRBV18 and TRBJ2-3, with D maybe TRBD1 (6 bases). Per the germline V gene, CDR1 is KGHSH and CDR2 is LQKENI. Trimming shortened V by 2 bases and J by 5 bases, and 17 bases separated the two germline ends. The CDR3 length is 16 residues. CDR3: CASSPTLMGALDTQYF. The CDR3 nucleotides read TGTGCCAGCTCACCAACCCTGATGGGGGCACTAGATACGCAGTATTTT.

This clone was recorded only once. The chain carries TRBV10-1 and TRBJ2-2; D is perhaps TRBD2 (6 bases). This CDR3 has 17 amino acids. Germline CDR1 and CDR2: WNHNN and SYGVQD (reference sequence). The germline V and J ends were trimmed by 4 bases and 1 base, with 16 bases remaining between them. CDR3 nucleotides: TGCGCCAGCAGTGGGGAAGAGCCGGAGGGGAACACCGGGGAGCTGTTTTTT. Its protein product is CASSGEEPEGNTGELFF.

The chain employs TRBV5-1 and TRBJ2-3; 7 bases line up with TRBD2. With 0 bases clipped from V and 4 bases from J, the junction kept 8 bases outside the gene matches. Germline CDR1 SGHRS, CDR2 YFSETQ. This CDR3 is 16 amino acids long. The CDR3 loop is CASSLGASGAPDTQYF. The CDR3, as DNA: TGCGCCAGCAGCTTGGGGGCTAGCGGTGCACCAGATACGCAGTATTTT.

The sample holds a few counts of this clone. This chain joins TRBV10-2 and TRBJ2-7; D is perhaps TRBD2 (6 bases). The V end was cut by 4 bases, the J end by 6 bases, with 16 bases between. The CDR3 is 14 residues long. Germline values: CDR1 WSHSY, CDR2 SAAADI. The CDR3 spells CASSVLRGLSEQYF. The CDR3 DNA reads TGCGCCAGCAGTGTGTTGCGGGGCCTGAGCGAGCAGTACTTC.

The rearrangement uses TRBV29-1 and TRBJ2-7; 11 positions agree with TRBD2. Trimming cost V 1 base and J 2 bases; bases outside gene matches: 7. CDR3 length: 16 amino acids. Germline V CDR1 and CDR2: SQVTM, ANQGSEA. The CDR3 DNA is TGCAGCGTTGAAGGGGAGACTAGCGGGGCTACCTACGAGCAGTACTTC. Translating gives CSVEGETSGATYEQYF.